This T cell receptor beta chain was recorded in a study of T cell responses to AZD1222 COVID-19 vaccine. Clones were sequenced by immunoSEQ multiplex PCR, and TCRdb holds only the in-frame ones, with some missing. The repertoire has more than 250,000 clones, approximately 95% of them found once; the top ten carry roughly 0.5%. The CDR3 contains 14 residues. Germline CDR1 reads SGHRS; CDR2 reads YFSETQ. Trimming took off 6 bases at V and 4 bases at J, with 15 bases between the two ends. In this sample, this clone turned up once. Its target is not known. The study, taken as a whole, reports: Seropositive at baseline were only a handful of AZD1222 recipients.

V and J are TRBV5-1 and TRBJ2-3; perhaps TRBD2 as D (5 bases). The sample consisted of peripheral blood, taken on day 0 of AZD1222 vaccination. This clonotype originated in an adult in good health. CDR3 residues: CASTERGGPDTQYF. Written as DNA, the CDR3 is TGCGCCAGCACCGAACGGGGTGGGCCAGATACGCAGTATTTT.